Each of the 18 T cell receptor beta chains below was sequenced from the same sample in a study of Ad26.COV2.S vaccination and SARS-CoV-2 variants (dated by TCRdb to the early 2020s). Libraries were built with the immunoSEQ multiplex PCR assay. TCRdb took this table from immuneACCESS and kept in-frame rearrangements with V and J called. Such tables lack part of the clones; where checked against another copy, unresolved V genes explain under half of the gap, and the rest is unexplained. The table for this sample lists some 390,000 clones; approximately 90% of them were counted only once. The ten largest clones take up around 1.8% of the sample. Sample treatment or condition, as interpreted from the label and publication: approximately 18 received Ad26.COV2.S at low or high dose, single or two shots; 5 received placebo; per-sample allocation not given. Repertoires of vaccine and placebo recipients were sequenced from samples collected on day 63 after the first injection.

Sequencing used peripheral blood, obtained in a trial of Ad26.COV2.S vaccine versus placebo. These receptors originate from a person between 18 and 65 years old who received the Ad26.COV2.S COVID-19 vaccine or a placebo.

The CDR3 reads CASSHPGAGETQYF. The CDR3 nucleotides are TGTGCCAGCAGCCACCCGGGGGCTGGGGAGACCCAGTACTTC. V gene TRBV9 combines with J gene TRBJ2-5; either TRBD1 or TRBD2 may supply D (6 bases each). The germline V and J ends were trimmed by 4 bases and 5 bases, with 15 bases remaining between them. This CDR3 comprises 14 residues. From germline, CDR1 is SGDLS and CDR2 YYNGEE.

The CDR3 DNA sequence: TGCAGCGTCGCCTCAGGAGCTGGGGCCAACGTCCTGACTTTC. Amino acid sequence: CSVASGAGANVLTF. J is TRBJ2-6 and V is TRBV29-1; D is unclear. Trimming pared 6 bases from V and 2 bases from J, leaving 11 bases between. CDR1 and CDR2 (germline): SQVTM, ANQGSEA. This CDR3 has 14 residues.

The chain is built from TRBV28 and TRBJ2-2; 13 bases map to TRBD2. Germline assignment: CDR1 MDHEN and CDR2 SYDVKM. This CDR3 is 17 amino acids long. V lost 6 bases and J lost 1; bases outside the gene matches: 5. Written as DNA, the CDR3 is TGTGCCAGCAGCCACCGGACTAGCGGGAGGAACACCGGGGAGCTGTTTTTT. Amino acids: CASSHRTSGRNTGELFF.

This chain links TRBV5-4 with TRBJ2-5; 9 nucleotides line up with TRBD2. V lost 0 bases, J lost 4 bases, and 7 bases stayed unmatched. The germline CDR1 and CDR2 sequences are SGHNT and YYREEE (reference sequence). CDR3 length equals 16 residues. The CDR3 DNA reads TGTGCCAGCAGCTTGGCCGGCGGGAGGGCCGGAGAGACCCAGTACTTC. Amino acids: CASSLAGGRAGETQYF.

The V call is TRBV14, the J call TRBJ1-1, with 7 bases identical to TRBD1. Germline V gene sequence: CDR1 SGHDN, CDR2 FVKESK. The CDR3 sequence is 16 residues long. With 6 bases clipped from V and 0 bases from J, the junction kept 10 bases outside the gene matches. The CDR3 loop is CASRPRGANMNTEAFF. The CDR3 coding sequence is TGTGCCAGCAGGCCCAGGGGGGCGAACATGAACACTGAAGCTTTCTTT.

The chain recombines TRBV19 with TRBJ2-7, with TRBD2 as a possible D gene (6 bases). Germline V gene lookup returns CDR1 LNHDA and CDR2 SQIVND (reference sequence). With 4 bases removed from V and 0 bases from J, the gap between germline ends came to 13 bases. This CDR3 comprises 15 residues. CDR3 nucleotide sequence: TGTGCCAGTAGTACTCCGGGACTCAGCTCCTACGAGCAGTACTTC. Its translation is CASSTPGLSSYEQYF.

CDR3 in amino acids: CASSKVGEGRKSTDTQYF. CDR3 nucleotides: TGTGCCAGCAGCAAAGTGGGGGAGGGCCGCAAAAGCACAGATACGCAGTATTTT. This chain links TRBV21-1 with TRBJ2-3; the DNA was not used to check the table's D call, TRBD2. TRBV21-1 is marked as a pseudogene. The CDR3 length is 18 residues.

The chain employs TRBV9 and TRBJ2-2; a weak D match, TRBD2 (6 bases). CDR3 size: 16 residues. V was cut by 2 bases and J by 3 bases, with 14 bases left in between. The germline CDR1 and CDR2 sequences are SGDLS and YYNGEE. The CDR3, as DNA: TGTGCCAGCAGCGTCGGAGGAGGAGGGGACACCGGGGAGCTGTTTTTT. Residues: CASSVGGGGDTGELFF.

The rearrangement links TRBV19 to TRBJ1-1, with TRBD1 as a possible D gene (5 bases). Trimming left V 3 bases short and J 6 bases short, with 17 bases between. In germline, CDR1 is LNHDA, CDR2 SQIVND (reference sequence). The CDR3 runs to 15 residues. CDR3 DNA: TGTGCCAGTAGTATCCCCCAGAGGGGAGCGGCTGAAGCTTTCTTT. Protein product: CASSIPQRGAAEAFF.

The chain joins TRBV5-4 to TRBJ2-3; TRBD1 or TRBD2 may be the D gene (5 bases each). The ends were cut back, 4 bases at V and 1 base at J, with 16 bases in the middle. This CDR3 is 16 amino acids long. The V gene's germline CDR1 is SGHNT and CDR2 YYREEE (reference sequence). The CDR3 sequence: CASSDSGRHGTDTQYF. The DNA for the CDR3 is TGTGCCAGCAGCGACTCGGGACGCCATGGCACAGATACGCAGTATTTT.

The chain combines TRBV5-1 with TRBJ2-7; D perhaps matches TRBD2 (5 bases). Trimming removed 7 bases from V and 0 bases from J, with 17 bases in between. The germline V gene encodes CDR1 SGHRS and CDR2 YFSETQ. This CDR3 is built from 15 residues. CDR3 protein: CASAIDLGSSYEQYF. In DNA, the CDR3 is TGCGCCAGCGCCATCGATTTGGGGAGCTCCTACGAGCAGTACTTC.

CDR3 bases: TGTGCCAGTATTGGACAGGGCGGTGAGACCCAGTACTTC. Translation: CASIGQGGETQYF. The chain links TRBV19 to TRBJ2-5, with TRBD1 identical over 8 bases. Germline assignment: CDR1 LNHDA and CDR2 SQIVND (reference sequence). This CDR3 has 13 residues. The J segment lost 5 bases and the V segment lost 7 bases, leaving 6 bases of the junction unmatched.

V gene TRBV5-6 combines with J gene TRBJ2-3; TRBD2 agrees at 9 bases. The trim removed 4 bases at V and 2 bases at J, leaving 5 bases unmatched. This CDR3 region has 15 residues. CDR1 is SGHDT and CDR2 is YYEEEE in the germline V gene. The CDR3 DNA reads as TGTGCCAGCAGCGGGATAGCGGGAGACACAGATACGCAGTATTTT. This codes for CASSGIAGDTDTQYF.

The CDR3 DNA sequence: TGTGCCAGCAGGCCGGGAGGGACAGGCAGCTATGGCTACACCTTC. Protein sequence: CASRPGGTGSYGYTF. The chain carries TRBV6-4 and TRBJ1-2, with 8 bases identical to TRBD1. Losses at the gene ends were 6 bases for V and 4 bases for J; bases not matched to a gene: 10. Germline-derived CDR1 and CDR2 are MRHNA and SNTAGT. This CDR3 has 15 residues.

This chain connects TRBV6-5 to TRBJ1-2; 7 positions agree with TRBD1. The CDR3 loop spans 14 amino acids. With 7 bases clipped from V and 1 base from J, the junction kept 6 bases outside the gene matches. Germline values: CDR1 MNHEY, CDR2 SVGAGI. CDR3 sequence reads: CASTWDRNNYGYTF. CDR3 nucleotide sequence: TGTGCCAGCACATGGGACAGAAATAACTATGGCTACACCTTC.

This chain uses TRBV11-3 with TRBJ2-7, with 8 bases aligning to TRBD1. The CDR3 extends over 14 amino acids. CDR1 and CDR2 (germline): SGHNT, YENEEA. Germline trimming cut 3 bases from V and 5 bases from J; bases unmatched to any gene: 6. CDR3 nucleotides: TGTGCCAGCAGCTTTGCAGGGGGCGAAGACGAGCAGTACTTC. It yields the protein CASSFAGGEDEQYF.

The rearrangement joins TRBV7-2 to TRBJ1-4; D not resolved. This CDR3 has 17 amino acids. The germline V and J ends were trimmed by 2 bases and 0 bases, with 13 bases remaining between them. Germline lookup yields CDR1 SGHTA and CDR2 FQGNSA. Here the CDR3 reads CASSLNGPGTTNEKLFF. CDR3 bases: TGTGCCAGCAGCTTAAATGGTCCGGGGACAACTAATGAAAAACTGTTTTTT.

CDR3: CASSFLLAGGAGANVLTF. The CDR3 nucleotides read TGTGCCAGCAGCTTTTTACTAGCGGGAGGAGCTGGGGCCAACGTCCTGACTTTC. The V and J genes are TRBV5-4 and TRBJ2-6, with 12 bases identical to TRBD2. J was trimmed by 2 bases and V by 2 bases; bases with no gene match: 5. Germline V gene lookup returns CDR1 SGHNT and CDR2 YYREEE (reference sequence). CDR3 size: 18 residues.